The clone carrying this TCR beta chain was observed once. Its target is unknown. This same CDR3 is encoded by further DNA sequences in the sample. The germline V and J ends were trimmed by 3 bases and 5 bases, with 7 bases remaining between them. The CDR3 extends over 13 amino acids. Germline V gene data show CDR1 as LNHDA and CDR2 as SQIVND (reference sequence). The sample comes from a study of cytomegalovirus exposure and HLA in healthy donors. Notes on the study in general: Reports described diagnosis of cytomegalovirus status by the classifier as highly specific and sensitive. Some TCR beta chains (around 160 of them) were listed as cytomegalovirus-associated. Under in vitro conditions, three CMV-associated chains were confirmed as specific for CMV antigens.

The table came from immunoSEQ multiplex PCR; TCRdb's copy has only in-frame clones and leaves some out. The table has roughly 150,000 clones, approximately 96% seen once; the top ten hold 0.8% to 0.95%. The sequence was obtained from a woman younger than 30 in good health and CMV-seronegative. The chain carries TRBV19 and TRBJ2-2; D may be TRBD1 (5 bases). Sequencing used PBMCs. CDR3 loop: CASSISGTGELFF. CDR3 sequence (DNA): TGTGCCAGTAGTATCTCAGGGACCGGGGAGCTGTTTTTT.